The 13 T cell receptor beta chains below all came from one sample that was sequenced in a study of beta chain features in type 1 diabetes. What was sequenced were expressed TCRB transcripts, since all of the isolated RNA had been reverse transcribed. Some clones are missing from TCRdb's copy, which holds only in-frame ones; the method was immunoSEQ multiplex PCR. The sample contains fewer than 900,000 clones, 17% of which appear only once. Sequencing was performed on naive CD4+ T cells from blood. Receptors were obtained from a woman aged 18-29 years in good health.

Comments on this clone: Other DNA sequences from this sample encode an identical CDR3 as well. The chain recombines TRBV5-1 with TRBJ2-2; 13 positions match TRBD2. The junction had 4 bases not matched to a gene; V was cut back by 4 bases and J by 4 bases. Germline V gene data show CDR1 as SGHRS and CDR2 as YFSETQ. The CDR3 length is 16 residues. The CDR3 DNA is TGCGCCAGCAGCCCCGGACTAGCGGGGGTCACCGGGGAGCTGTTTTTT. It translates to CASSPGLAGVTGELFF.

This clone was counted only a few times. One junction end does not reproduce the germline sequence, and a read error may be involved. The chain recombines TRBV7-7 with TRBJ2-5; TRBD2 matches at 7 bases. The germline V gene encodes CDR1 SSHAT and CDR2 FNYEAQ (reference sequence). The CDR3 covers 15 residues. CDR3 in DNA: TGTGCTAGCACCCGGGGGGACGGGAGTCGGGAGACCCAGTACTTC. Translated, it gives CASTRGDGSRETQYF.

The chain links TRBV5-1 to TRBJ2-1; 10 bases fit TRBD2. This CDR3 spans 15 amino acids. V trimming: 5 bases; J trimming: 0 bases; junction bases outside the gene matches: 2. The V gene's germline CDR1 is SGHRS and CDR2 YFSETQ. The CDR3 loop reads CASRRLAGSYNEQFF. CDR3 DNA sequence: TGCGCCAGCAGGCGACTAGCGGGCTCCTACAATGAGCAGTTCTTC.

This clone was observed a few times. The chain couples TRBV28 to TRBJ1-1; TRBD1 matches 7 bases. Germline V CDR1 and CDR2: MDHEN, SYDVKM. This CDR3 spans 15 amino acids. V gave up 6 bases and J gave up 0 bases; unmatched junction bases: 7. CDR3 region: CASRRAQGMNTEAFF. CDR3 DNA sequence: TGTGCCAGCAGACGTGCACAGGGGATGAACACTGAAGCTTTCTTT.

V gene TRBV15 combines with J gene TRBJ1-5; D remains unclear. The V gene lost 0 bases and the J gene lost 2 bases, with 11 bases spanning the gap. Germline V gives CDR1 LNHNV, CDR2 YYDKDF (reference sequence). The CDR3 loop spans 16 amino acids. Here the CDR3 reads CATSRDVNMRNQPQHF. In DNA, the CDR3 is TGTGCCACCAGCAGAGATGTTAATATGCGCAATCAGCCCCAGCATTTT.

This clone was counted between two and nine times. The chain recombines TRBV28 with TRBJ2-1, with 11 positions matching TRBD2. CDR1 and CDR2 (germline): MDHEN, SYDVKM. The junction had 6 bases not matched to a gene; V was cut back by 8 bases and J by 3 bases. The CDR3 consists of 15 residues. The CDR3: CASQTSGRLYNEQFF. DNA of the CDR3: TGTGCCAGCCAAACTAGCGGGAGACTCTACAATGAGCAGTTCTTC.

The J gene is TRBJ2-7, the V gene TRBV28; TRBD1 aligns across 10 bases. The junction had 6 bases not matched to a gene; V was cut back by 7 bases and J by 0 bases. Per the germline V gene, CDR1 is MDHEN and CDR2 is SYDVKM. The CDR3 is made up of 15 amino acids. This chain's CDR3 is CASIKDRGYSYEQYF. The CDR3 coding sequence is TGTGCCAGCATTAAGGACAGGGGGTACTCCTACGAGCAGTACTTC.

In its sample, this clone was seen a few times. V is TRBV27 and J is TRBJ2-1; unclear D gene. V shed 2 bases and J shed 8 bases, with 13 bases lying between them. CDR1 and CDR2 from the germline V gene are MNHEY and SMNVEV (reference sequence). This CDR3 region has 14 residues. The CDR3 sequence: CASSLSRTPDEQFF. CDR3 nucleotide sequence: TGTGCCAGCAGTTTAAGTAGAACCCCCGATGAGCAGTTCTTC.

The chain couples TRBV11-2 to TRBJ2-7; 10 bases match TRBD2. Germline V gives CDR1 SGHAT, CDR2 FQNNGV. The CDR3 spans 15 residues. With 4 bases clipped from V and 2 bases from J, the junction kept 5 bases outside the gene matches. The DNA of the CDR3 is TGTGCCAGCAGCTACACTAGCGGGATTACCTACGAGCAGTACTTC. Translated: CASSYTSGITYEQYF.

This clone was found a few times. This rearrangement joins TRBV9 to TRBJ2-3, with a tentative D call TRBD2 (5 bases). This CDR3 is 14 amino acids long. Germline loops: CDR1 SGDLS, CDR2 YYNGEE. Trimming removed 3 bases at V and 5 bases at J, with 13 bases between. The CDR3 protein is CASSARDAGDTQYF. CDR3 sequence (DNA): TGTGCCAGCAGCGCACGGGATGCGGGAGATACGCAGTATTTT.

The V gene is TRBV6-1, the J gene TRBJ1-2; D gene uncertain. Germline CDR1 is MNHNS and CDR2 is SASEGT. CDR3 size: 13 residues. V was cut by 7 bases and J by 8 bases, with 17 bases left in between. CDR3 in DNA: TGTGCCAGCACTTCCTGGACGGTCGGGGGCTACACCTTC. Translated, it gives CASTSWTVGGYTF.

The table lists this clone with a few counts. The rearrangement joins TRBV6-6 to TRBJ1-2; D remains unclear. The V end was cut by 6 bases, the J end by 8 bases, with 22 bases between. The CDR3 spans 15 residues. Germline V gene data show CDR1 as MNHNY and CDR2 as SVGAGI (reference sequence). The CDR3 is CASRSRSQPMWGYTF. The CDR3 DNA follows: TGTGCCAGCAGGTCCAGAAGCCAACCGATGTGGGGCTACACCTTC.

The chain joins TRBV2 to TRBJ2-2; D is uncertain. Trimming removed 3 bases from V and 6 bases from J, with 2 bases in between. CDR3 length: 11 residues. CDR1 and CDR2 (germline): SNHLY, FYNNEI. Here the CDR3 reads CASSESGELFF. The DNA of the CDR3 is TGTGCCAGCAGTGAGTCCGGGGAGCTGTTTTTT.